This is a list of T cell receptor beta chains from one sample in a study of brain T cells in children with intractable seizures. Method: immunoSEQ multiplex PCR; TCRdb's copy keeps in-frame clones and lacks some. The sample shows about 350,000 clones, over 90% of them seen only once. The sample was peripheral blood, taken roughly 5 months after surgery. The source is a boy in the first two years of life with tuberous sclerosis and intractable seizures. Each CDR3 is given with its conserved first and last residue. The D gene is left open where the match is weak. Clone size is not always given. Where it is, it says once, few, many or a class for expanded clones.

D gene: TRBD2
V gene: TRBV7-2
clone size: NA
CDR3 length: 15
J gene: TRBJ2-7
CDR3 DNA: TGTGCCAGCAGCCTCCAAGCGGGAGGGTCCAACGAGCAGTACTTC
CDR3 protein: CASSLQAGGSNEQYF

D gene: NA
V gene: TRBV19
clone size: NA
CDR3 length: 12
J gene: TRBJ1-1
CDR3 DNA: TGTGCCAGTAGTATCTGGGACACTGGAGCTTTCTTT
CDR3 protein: CASSIWDTGAFF

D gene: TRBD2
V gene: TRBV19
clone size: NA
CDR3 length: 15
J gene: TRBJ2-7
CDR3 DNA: TGTGCCAGTAGTATGACTAGCGGGGGAACCTACGAGCAGTACTTC
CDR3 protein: CASSMTSGGTYEQYF

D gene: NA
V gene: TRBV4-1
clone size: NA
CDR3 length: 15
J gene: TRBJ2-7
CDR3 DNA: TGCGCCAGCAGCCAAGGCGAGACTCGCTCCTCCGAGCAGTACTTC
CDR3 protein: CASSQGETRSSEQYF

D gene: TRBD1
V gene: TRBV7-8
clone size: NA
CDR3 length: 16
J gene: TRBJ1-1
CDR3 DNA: TGTGCCAGCAGCTTAGCGTCTTCCAGGGGGAACTCCCAAGCTTTCTTT
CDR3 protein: CASSLASSRGNSQAFF

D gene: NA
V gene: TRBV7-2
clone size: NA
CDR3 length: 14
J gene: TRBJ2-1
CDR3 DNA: TGTGCCAGCAGCTTAGAGTCGGGAAGGGATGAGCAGTTCTTC
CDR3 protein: CASSLESGRDEQFF

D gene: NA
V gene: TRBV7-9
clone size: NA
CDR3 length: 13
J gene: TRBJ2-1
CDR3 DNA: TGTGCCAGCAGCTTAGGACGGGGAGATGAGCAGTTCTTC
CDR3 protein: CASSLGRGDEQFF

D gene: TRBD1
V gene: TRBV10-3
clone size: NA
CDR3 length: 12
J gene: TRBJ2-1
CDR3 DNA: TGTGCCATCAGCCGGACAGGGAGTGAGCAGTTCTTC
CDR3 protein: CAISRTGSEQFF

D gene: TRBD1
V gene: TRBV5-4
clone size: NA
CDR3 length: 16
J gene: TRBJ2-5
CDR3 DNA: TGTGCCAGCAGCCGAAGTATCGACAGGGCGGGAGAGACCCAGTACTTC
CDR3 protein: CASSRSIDRAGETQYF

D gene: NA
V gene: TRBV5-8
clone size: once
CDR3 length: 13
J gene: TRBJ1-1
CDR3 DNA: TGTGCCAGCAGCATAGACAGGAACACTGAAGCTTTCTTT
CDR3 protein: CASSIDRNTEAFF

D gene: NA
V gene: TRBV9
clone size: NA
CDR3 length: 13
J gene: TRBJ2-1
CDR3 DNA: TGTGCCAGCAGCGTAGTATCAGGGTATGAGCAGTTCTTC
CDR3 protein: CASSVVSGYEQFF

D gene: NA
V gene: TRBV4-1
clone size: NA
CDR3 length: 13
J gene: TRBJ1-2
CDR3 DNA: TGCGCCAGCAGCCAAGTAGACAACTATGGCTACACCTTC
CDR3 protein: CASSQVDNYGYTF

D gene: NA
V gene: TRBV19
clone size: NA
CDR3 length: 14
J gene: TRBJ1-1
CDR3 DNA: TGTGCCAGTAGGCTGACGTCGACGAGAAATGAAGCTTTCTTT
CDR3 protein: CASRLTSTRNEAFF

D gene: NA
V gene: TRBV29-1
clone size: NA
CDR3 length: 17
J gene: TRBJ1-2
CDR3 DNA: TGCAGCGTTGAAGCCTTGGACACCCTGCGACCTAACTATGGCTACACCTTC
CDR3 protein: CSVEALDTLRPNYGYTF

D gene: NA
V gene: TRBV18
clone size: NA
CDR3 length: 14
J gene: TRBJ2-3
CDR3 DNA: TGTGCCAGCTCACCGGCGGGGTTCACAGATACGCAGTATTTT
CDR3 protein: CASSPAGFTDTQYF

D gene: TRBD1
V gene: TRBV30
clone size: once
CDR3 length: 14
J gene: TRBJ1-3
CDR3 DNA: TGTGCCTGGAGTCGCCGTAACCGGGACAGGGTAATAGTTTTT
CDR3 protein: CAWSRRNRDRVIVF

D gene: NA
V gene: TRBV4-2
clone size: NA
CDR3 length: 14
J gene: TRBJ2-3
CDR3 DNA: TGTGCCAGCAGCCAAGGGGGCCCGACGGATACGCAGTATTTT
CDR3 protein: CASSQGGPTDTQYF

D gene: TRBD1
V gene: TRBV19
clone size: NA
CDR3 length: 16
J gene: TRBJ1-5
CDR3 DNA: TGTGCCAGTAGTCGTAACAACAGGGGGCCGGTTCAGCCCCAGCATTTT
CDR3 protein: CASSRNNRGPVQPQHF

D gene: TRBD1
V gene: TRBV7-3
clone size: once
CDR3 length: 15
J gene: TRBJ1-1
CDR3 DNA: TGTGCCAGCAGCCCCGAAACAGGGGAGCACACTGAAGCTTTCTTT
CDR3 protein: CASSPETGEHTEAFF

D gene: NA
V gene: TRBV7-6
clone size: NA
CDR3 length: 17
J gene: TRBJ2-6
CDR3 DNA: TGTGCCAGCAGCTTAGGGGGGGCAGTAGCTGGGGCCAACGTCCTGACTTTC
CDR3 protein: CASSLGGAVAGANVLTF

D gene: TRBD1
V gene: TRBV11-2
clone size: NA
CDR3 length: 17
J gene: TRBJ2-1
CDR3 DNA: TGTGCCAGCAGCTTCCGAACCGGGACAGGGGTAGGCAATGAGCAGTTCTTC
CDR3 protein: CASSFRTGTGVGNEQFF

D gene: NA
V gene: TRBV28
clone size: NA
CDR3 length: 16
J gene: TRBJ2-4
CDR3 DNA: TGTGCCAGCAGTTTTCCCCCGAGCCTAGCCAAAAACATTCAGTACTTC
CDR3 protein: CASSFPPSLAKNIQYF

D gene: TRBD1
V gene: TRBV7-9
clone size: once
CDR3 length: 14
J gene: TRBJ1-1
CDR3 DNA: TGTGCCATCCCGGGACAGATGGAACCCACTGAAGCTTTCTTT
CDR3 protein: CAIPGQMEPTEAFF

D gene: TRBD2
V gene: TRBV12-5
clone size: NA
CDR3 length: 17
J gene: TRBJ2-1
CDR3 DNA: TGTGCTAGTGGGCGGACTAGCGGGAGCAGGTCCTACAATGAGCAGTTCTTC
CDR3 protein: CASGRTSGSRSYNEQFF

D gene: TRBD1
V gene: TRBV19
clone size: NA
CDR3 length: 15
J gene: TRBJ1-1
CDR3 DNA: TGTGCCAGTAGTATAGACCTACAGGGGTGGACTGAAGCTTTCTTT
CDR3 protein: CASSIDLQGWTEAFF